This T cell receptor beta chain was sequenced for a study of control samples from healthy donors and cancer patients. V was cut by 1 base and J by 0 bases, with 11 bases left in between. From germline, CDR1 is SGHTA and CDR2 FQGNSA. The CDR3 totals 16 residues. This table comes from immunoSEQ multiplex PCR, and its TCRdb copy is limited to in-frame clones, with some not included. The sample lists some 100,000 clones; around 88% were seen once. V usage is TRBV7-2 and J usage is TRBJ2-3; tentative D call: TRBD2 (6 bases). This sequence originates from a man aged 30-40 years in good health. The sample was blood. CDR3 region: CASSLVGGASTDTQYF. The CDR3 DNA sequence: TGTGCCAGCAGCTTAGTCGGGGGAGCAAGCACAGATACGCAGTATTTT. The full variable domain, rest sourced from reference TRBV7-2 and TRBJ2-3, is GAGVSQSPSNKVTEKGKDVELRCDPISGHTALYWYRQSLGQGLEFLIYFQGNSAPDKSGLPSDRFSAERTGGSVSTLTIQRTQQEDSAVYLCASSLVGGASTDTQYFGPGTRLTVL.